Presented here are 4 T cell receptor beta chains from one specimen sequenced in a study of beta chain features in type 1 diabetes. The entirety of the isolated RNA underwent reverse transcription, so expressed TCRB transcripts were sequenced. Generated by immunoSEQ multiplex PCR, the TCRdb table keeps only in-frame clones and is missing some. The sample contains 150,000 or so clones, about 10% of which appear only once. Sequencing was carried out using central memory CD4+ T cells from blood. The receptors were gathered from a man aged 18-30 years in good health.

This clone was counted a few times. This chain connects TRBV4-2 to TRBJ2-1; 7 bases align to TRBD2. V gave up 1 base and J gave up 4 bases; unmatched junction bases: 1. The CDR3 runs to 14 residues. Germline CDR1 LGHNA, CDR2 YNFKEQ. CDR3 DNA: TGTGCCAGCAGCCAAGTGGGAGGGTACAATGAGCAGTTCTTC. Protein product: CASSQVGGYNEQFF.

This chain uses TRBV4-2 with TRBJ1-3; D is possibly TRBD1 (6 bases). V lost 2 bases and J lost 4, with 12 bases in between. The CDR3 has 15 residues. The germline V gene has CDR1 LGHNA and CDR2 YNFKEQ. The CDR3 DNA is TGTGCCAGCAGCCAAACCGGGACAAAAGGAAACACCATATATTTT. Its protein is CASSQTGTKGNTIYF.

V usage is TRBV11-2 and J usage is TRBJ2-3; TRBD2 matches 8 bases. This CDR3 has 16 amino acids. Trimming at V came to 1 base and at J to 5 bases, leaving 8 bases not matched to a gene. Germline values: CDR1 SGHAT, CDR2 FQNNGV. The CDR3 is CASSLAAGGAGDTQYF. The CDR3 DNA reads as TGTGCCAGCAGCTTAGCCGCCGGGGGGGCCGGAGATACGCAGTATTTT.

This clone was counted only a few times. The chain couples TRBV9 to TRBJ2-5; TRBD2 matches at 7 bases. Germline trimming cut 0 bases from V and 5 bases from J; bases unmatched to any gene: 1. The germline CDR1 and CDR2 sequences are SGDLS and YYNGEE. The CDR3 totals 13 residues. In DNA, the CDR3 is TGTGCCAGCAGCGTAGGCGGGGGTGAGACCCAGTACTTC. Encoded protein: CASSVGGGETQYF.